The 25 T cell receptor beta chains presented below share a single source sample, sequenced in a study of T cell responses to AZD1222 COVID-19 vaccine. Sequencing was performed with immunoSEQ multiplex PCR; in TCRdb, only in-frame clones are kept and a portion is missing. The top ten clones hold 1% of a sample with some 170,000 clones, approximately 92% of them seen once. The sample was peripheral blood, taken 28 days after the second dose of the MenACWY control vaccine. These receptors all come from an adult who received the MenACWY meningococcal vaccine as a control.

The rearrangement links TRBV18 to TRBJ1-1; D is perhaps TRBD1 (5 bases). CDR1 KGHSH and CDR2 LQKENI come from the germline V gene. V lost 3 bases to trimming and J lost 2 bases, with 10 bases between them. The CDR3 length is 14 residues. The CDR3 sequence: CASSPGGPNTEAFF. As DNA, the CDR3 is TGTGCCAGCTCACCGGGGGGACCTAACACTGAAGCTTTCTTT.

Written as DNA, the CDR3 is TGTGCCAGCAGCAAAGGTCCGGGCCGAGGAAATCAGCCCCAGCATTTT. Its translation is CASSKGPGRGNQPQHF. The rearrangement links TRBV21-1 to TRBJ1-5. TRBV21-1 is a known pseudogene. The CDR3 runs to 16 residues.

The genes are TRBV11-2 and TRBJ1-1; D is possibly TRBD1 (6 bases). Germline CDR1 SGHAT, CDR2 FQNNGV. V dropped 5 bases and J dropped 0 bases, with 16 bases sitting between them. The CDR3 is made up of 16 amino acids. For the CDR3, the DNA is TGTGCCAGCAGCCTTCACCCACAGGGAATGAACACTGAAGCTTTCTTT. It translates to CASSLHPQGMNTEAFF.

The rearrangement links TRBV2 to TRBJ1-2; tentatively, D is TRBD1 (5 bases). V gave up 5 bases and J gave up 5 bases, with 6 bases separating them. CDR1 is SNHLY, CDR2 FYNNEI, per germline. The CDR3 is 11 residues long. The CDR3, as DNA: TGTGCCAGCAGTCCAGGGTATGGCTACACCTTC. This codes for CASSPGYGYTF. Complete variable domain (other parts from reference TRBV2 and TRBJ1-2): EPEVTQTPSHQVTQMGQEVILRCVPISNHLYFYWYRQILGQKVEFLVSFYNNEISEKSEIFDDQFSVERPDGSNFTLKIRSTKLEDSAMYFCASSPGYGYTFGSGTRLTVV.

In its sample, this clone was seen once. The gene calls are TRBV6-5 and TRBJ1-2; 8 bases fit TRBD1. Losses at the gene ends were 6 bases for V and 5 bases for J; bases not matched to a gene: 5. Germline CDR1 and CDR2: MNHEY and SVGAGI. The CDR3 length is 13 residues. The CDR3 region has the DNA TGTGCCAGCAGAGGACAGGGCGGGTATGGCTACACCTTC. Translation gives CASRGQGGYGYTF.

The chain recombines TRBV6-6 with TRBJ2-2, with D unclear. The CDR3 extends over 13 amino acids. V dropped 6 bases and J dropped 4 bases, with 9 bases sitting between them. From germline, CDR1 is MNHNY and CDR2 SVGAGI (reference sequence). For the CDR3, the DNA is TGTGCCAGCAGGAGAGGATCCACCGGGGAGCTGTTTTTT. Amino acids: CASRRGSTGELFF.

The chain uses TRBV12-3 or TRBV12-4 and TRBJ1-2; 7 nucleotides match TRBD1. The CDR3 consists of 12 residues. The V gene end was trimmed by 5 bases and the J gene end by 8 bases; junction bases not matched to a gene: 5. In nucleotides, the CDR3 is TGTGCCAGCAGTAGCAGGGGGTACGGCTACACCTTC. Amino acid sequence: CASSSRGYGYTF.

The J gene is TRBJ2-6, the V gene TRBV28, with TRBD1 as a possible D gene (5 bases). The germline V gene has CDR1 MDHEN and CDR2 SYDVKM. The germline V and J ends were trimmed by 3 bases and 2 bases, with 11 bases remaining between them. This CDR3 contains 16 residues. The CDR3 region is CASSFLLGAGANVLTF. The CDR3 coding sequence is TGTGCCAGCAGTTTCCTTCTAGGGGCTGGGGCCAACGTCCTGACTTTC.

This clone was seen more than once but under ten times. The chain employs TRBV25-1 and TRBJ1-1; 7 bases align to TRBD1. The CDR3 sequence is 13 residues long. After removal of 6 bases from V and 0 bases from J, the junction contained 1 base not matched to a gene. Germline assignment: CDR1 MGHDK and CDR2 SYGVNS. CDR3 region: CASRGQLNTEAFF. The DNA of the CDR3 is TGTGCCAGCAGGGGACAGCTGAACACTGAAGCTTTCTTT.

This clone was recorded a few times. V gene TRBV2 combines with J gene TRBJ2-5; TRBD2 agrees at 10 bases. Looked up from germline, CDR1 is SNHLY and CDR2 is FYNNEI. With 2 bases clipped from V and 1 base from J, the junction kept 4 bases outside the gene matches. This CDR3 spans 16 amino acids. The CDR3 sequence is CASSERAGGLQETQYF. The DNA for the CDR3 is TGTGCCAGCAGTGAACGAGCGGGGGGGCTCCAAGAGACCCAGTACTTC.

This chain links TRBV2 with TRBJ2-7; 11 bases are shared with TRBD1. The CDR3 has 15 amino acids. Germline trimming cut 5 bases from V and 0 bases from J; bases unmatched to any gene: 3. Per germline, CDR1 SNHLY and CDR2 FYNNEI. In DNA, the CDR3 is TGTGCCAGCAGTAAGGGACAGGGGGGCTCCTACGAGCAGTACTTC. It codes for CASSKGQGGSYEQYF.

V usage is TRBV5-1 and J usage is TRBJ2-2; the match to TRBD2 covers 10 bases. The CDR3 consists of 16 residues. Germline-derived CDR1 and CDR2 are SGHRS and YFSETQ. V was clipped by 5 bases and J by 5 bases; unmatched bases: 9. CDR3 in amino acids: CASRPLAGDQTGELFF. CDR3 DNA: TGCGCCAGCAGGCCCCTAGCGGGGGACCAGACCGGGGAGCTGTTTTTT. Variable domain in full (rest from reference TRBV5-1 and TRBJ2-2): KAGVTQTPRYLIKTRGQQVTLSCSPISGHRSVSWYQQTPGQGLQFLFEYFSETQRNKGNFPGRFSGRQFSNSRSEMNVSTLELGDSALYLCASRPLAGDQTGELFFGEGSRLTVL.

This clone was seen once. The chain recombines TRBV18 with TRBJ2-1, with 8 bases aligning to TRBD1. The CDR3 loop spans 14 amino acids. Trimming took 5 bases from V and 10 from J; bases not matched to a gene: 10. CDR1 is KGHSH and CDR2 is LQKENI in the germline V gene. DNA of the CDR3: TGTGCCAGCTCATTACAGGGACAGGTTGTGGAGCAGTTCTTC. This translates into CASSLQGQVVEQFF.

The chain has TRBV5-1 and TRBJ2-5; D unresolved. Trimming shortened V by 1 base and J by 5 bases, and 9 bases separated the two germline ends. The CDR3 is 13 amino acids. In germline, CDR1 is SGHRS, CDR2 YFSETQ. CDR3 sequence: CASSLWGRETQYF. Written as DNA, the CDR3 is TGCGCCAGCAGCTTGTGGGGAAGGGAGACCCAGTACTTC. Full variable domain (outside the CDR3, taken from reference TRBV5-1 and TRBJ2-5): KAGVTQTPRYLIKTRGQQVTLSCSPISGHRSVSWYQQTPGQGLQFLFEYFSETQRNKGNFPGRFSGRQFSNSRSEMNVSTLELGDSALYLCASSLWGRETQYFGPGTRLLVL.

The rearrangement uses TRBV9 and TRBJ2-7; D unclear. The ends were cut back, 0 bases at V and 7 bases at J, with 11 bases in the middle. The CDR3 contains 13 residues. From germline, CDR1 is SGDLS and CDR2 YYNGEE. This CDR3 is CASSVARTGEQYF. The CDR3 nucleotides are TGTGCCAGCAGCGTAGCGCGAACGGGTGAGCAGTACTTC.

The chain employs TRBV6-5 and TRBJ2-3, with TRBD1 matching over 8 bases. The length of the CDR3 is 14 residues. In germline, CDR1 is MNHEY, CDR2 SVGAGI. The V and J ends lost 7 bases and 1 base, in that order; junction bases with no gene match: 4. The CDR3 is CASMLGQGTDTQYF. CDR3 DNA sequence: TGTGCCAGCATGCTGGGACAGGGCACAGATACGCAGTATTTT.

This clone has just one count. The chain's CDR3 is CASSFNRGNTEAFF. The CDR3 DNA reads TGTGCCAGCAGCTTTAACCGGGGGAACACTGAAGCTTTCTTT. The chain combines TRBV7-9 with TRBJ1-1; no definite D call. Trimming cost V 3 bases and J 1 base, with 9 bases left between them. Germline lookup yields CDR1 SEHNR and CDR2 FQNEAQ (reference sequence). This CDR3 is 14 amino acids long.

On this clone itself: This sample includes further DNA sequences coding for the same CDR3. The chain uses TRBV6-5 and TRBJ1-1; no reliable D call. Germline CDR1 is MNHEY and CDR2 is SVGAGI. Trimming shortened V by 0 bases and J by 1 base, and 3 bases separated the two germline ends. The CDR3 is made up of 13 amino acids. CDR3 amino acids: CASSYSENTEAFF. The CDR3 DNA is TGTGCCAGCAGTTACTCAGAGAACACTGAAGCTTTCTTT.

The J gene is TRBJ1-1, the V gene TRBV19, with TRBD1 identical over 7 bases. This CDR3 spans 14 amino acids. Germline values: CDR1 LNHDA, CDR2 SQIVND (reference sequence). The V gene end was trimmed by 5 bases and the J gene end by 7 bases; junction bases not matched to a gene: 10. As DNA, the CDR3 is TGTGCCAGTAGTGGGAGAGGGGGCAACTATGAAGCTTTCTTT. Translation gives CASSGRGGNYEAFF.

This chain joins TRBV3-1 (or the pseudogene TRBV3-2) and TRBJ2-7; 8 bases match TRBD1. Germline V gene data show CDR1 as LGHDT and CDR2 as YNNKEL (reference sequence). This CDR3 contains 15 residues. The J segment lost 4 bases and the V segment lost 0 bases, leaving 5 bases of the junction unmatched. The CDR3 DNA reads as TGTGCCAGCAGCCAAGATCCCAGGGGGCGATACGAGCAGTACTTC. Encoded protein: CASSQDPRGRYEQYF.

This chain connects TRBV5-5 to TRBJ2-1; 7 nucleotides match TRBD1. Trimming removed 4 bases from V and 6 bases from J; junction bases left unmatched: 4. The CDR3 runs 13 residues. The V gene's germline CDR1 is SGHKS and CDR2 YYEKEE (reference sequence). The CDR3 sequence: CASSVDRVNEQFF. The CDR3 bases are TGTGCCAGCAGCGTAGACAGGGTCAATGAGCAGTTCTTC.

In its sample, this clone was seen once. This chain connects TRBV6-5 to TRBJ1-2; a weak D match, TRBD1 (5 bases). The CDR3 spans 13 residues. V was cut by 4 bases and J by 8 bases, with 14 bases left in between. Germline values: CDR1 MNHEY, CDR2 SVGAGI. This CDR3 is CASSFEGTRGYTF. In DNA, the CDR3 is TGTGCCAGCAGTTTTGAAGGGACGAGGGGCTACACCTTC.

The chain has TRBV7-2 and TRBJ1-2; D might be TRBD1 (5 bases). CDR3 length: 14 amino acids. CDR1 and CDR2 from the germline V gene are SGHTA and FQGNSA. V lost 5 bases, J lost 6 bases, and 16 bases lay in between. CDR3 protein: CASSQILQGNGYTF. CDR3 sequence (DNA): TGTGCCAGCAGCCAGATTCTCCAGGGTAATGGCTACACCTTC.

The rearrangement joins TRBV10-3 to TRBJ1-1; tentatively, D is TRBD1 (6 bases). The germline V gene has CDR1 ENHRY and CDR2 SYGVKD. This CDR3 is built from 13 residues. V lost 8 bases to trimming and J lost 5 bases, with 15 bases between them. The CDR3 DNA sequence: TGTGCCATCGGGGCAGGGGACGGAACTGAAGCTTTCTTT. Translation gives CAIGAGDGTEAFF.

Only one count was recorded for this clone. The rearrangement joins TRBV5-4 to TRBJ2-5; 13 nucleotides match TRBD2. With V trimmed by 0 bases and J by 2 bases, 4 bases remained unmatched. The CDR3 spans 17 residues. Germline V gene sequence: CDR1 SGHNT, CDR2 YYREEE (reference sequence). CDR3 region: CASSLGWTSGGQETQYF. The CDR3 nucleotides read TGTGCCAGCAGCTTGGGGTGGACTAGCGGGGGACAAGAGACCCAGTACTTC.